This record covers a single T cell receptor (beta chain). Its antigen is still unknown. This sample was taken from a study of T cells in Graves' hyperthyroidism and ophthalmopathy. Background on the study: Blood from the periphery was taken at initial diagnosis, before any treatment.

CDR1 MDHEN and CDR2 SYDVKM come from the germline V gene. V lost 6 bases to trimming and J lost 6 bases; unmatched junction nucleotides: 19. The CDR3 totals 17 residues. PBMCs came from roughly 10 ml fresh peripheral blood. Study outcomes and limitations: A median approximately 6.8 months before onset, the model predicted ophthalmopathy. From stable hyperthyroidism, ophthalmopathy was set apart by a 13 V-J model.

Amplified TCR beta CDR3 regions derived from RNA transcripts. The HTBI primer set drove a first-round RT-PCR of the TCR CDR3. MiXCR was run by TCRdb on the multiplex PCR reads, yielding one entry per CDR3 protein. The repertoire consists of around 610,000 distinct CDR3 sequences, with roughly 14% occurring once and the leading ten covering approximately 4.2%. This receptor was obtained from a woman aged 40 to 50 with Graves' ophthalmopathy. The V gene is TRBV28, the J gene TRBJ2-7; 8 bases match TRBD2. Sample: blood. CDR3 sequence: CASRAARIAGTISEQYF. Here the CDR3 DNA reads TGTGCCAGCAGGGCGGCTCGAATAGCGGGAACCATCAGCGAGCAGTACTTC. The full variable domain, completed using reference TRBV28 and TRBJ2-7, is DVKVTQSSRYLVKRTGEKVFLECVQDMDHENMFWYRQDPGLGLRLIYFSYDVKMKEKGDIPEGYSVSREKKERFSLILESASTNQTSMYLCASRAARIAGTISEQYFGPGTRLTVT.